This paragraph covers one T cell receptor (beta chain) sequence. Its antigen is unknown. The sample is drawn from a study of cytomegalovirus exposure and HLA in healthy donors. PCR employed 60 Vbeta and 13 Jbeta primers. Data came from immunoSEQ multiplex PCR; TCRdb stores just in-frame clones and leaves some out. The sample shows roughly 130,000 clones, roughly 88% of them seen only once. Study-level findings and limits: Being productive about 87% or about 30% of the time was typical of most TCR beta V segments in an earlier analysis. A classifier reportedly called cytomegalovirus status with high sensitivity and specificity.

Germline values: CDR1 SQVTM, CDR2 ANQGSEA. This CDR3 has 13 residues. The V end lost 7 bases, the J end lost 6 bases, and 19 bases lay between the germline ends. Sequenced input: PBMCs. This receptor was obtained from a woman aged 40 to 50 in good health and CMV-seronegative. V is TRBV29-1 and J is TRBJ2-7; a weak D match, TRBD1 (7 bases). As DNA, the CDR3 is TGCAGCGCCAGGGGGGATCTAATGGGCGAGCAGTACTTC. This translates into CSARGDLMGEQYF.